This T cell receptor beta chain was captured in a study of radiotherapy plus CTLA-4 blockade in lung cancer listed by TCRdb under 2018. Study-wide context: Objective responses occurred in about 20% of enrolled patients, and just over 30% achieved disease control. The paper's findings and limits, for the study overall: The strongest predictors of response, as reported, were early dynamic changes in blood T cell clones along with a rise in serum interferon-beta after radiation. After treatment with radiotherapy and ipilimumab, TCR clones that came from tumors expanded in the peripheral blood.

In regard to this clone: There is no known antigen for this receptor. No much larger clone is present one base from it, and per-base qualities are unavailable.

V loses 1 base of germline sequence and J loses 5 bases, and the interval between the two ends is 15 bases. Its CDR3 holds 16 amino acids, cysteine through phenylalanine. Of the read, only the CDR3 DNA is kept; its 48 bases are in frame from base 1. Via the germline V gene, CDR1 is SGHRS and CDR2 YFSETQ. The protocol used for the library was the immunoSEQ multiplex PCR assay. The table comes from immuneACCESS by way of TCRdb, which keeps in-frame sequences with V and J called. Part of the clones is missing from these tables; in studies checked, under half for an unresolved V gene and the rest for unknown reasons. The sample has about 97,000 clones on record, approximately 74% of them singletons. The ten largest clones capture approximately 2.8% of the sample. In this study, focal radiation therapy paired with CTLA-4 blockade (ipilimumab) was tested in patients who had chemo-refractory metastatic non-small-cell lung cancer.

The clonotype originates from a human donor with non-small cell lung cancer who had a partial response to radiotherapy plus ipilimumab. Some clones in this sample may be carry-over from other donors' samples. Here the chain combines TRBV5-1 and TRBJ2-2; TRBD1 is a possible D gene, resting on 6 matching bases. Sequencing used peripheral blood, obtained from a patient treated with radiotherapy plus ipilimumab. The CDR3 in this case is CASSLSTGMGTGELFF. The nucleotide sequence reads TGCGCCAGCAGCTTGAGTACAGGGATGGGGACCGGGGAGCTGTTTTTT.